This T cell receptor (beta chain) was sequenced during a study of blood T cell repertoires in COVID-19. Study information: COVID-19 samples from acute and convalescent phases originated in the United States, Italy and Spain. T cells, B-cell-depleted T cells, or PBMCs provided the cDNA or gDNA that served as material.

In the study's own analysis: Amplification from reference gene primers served as the basis for estimated nucleated cell counts. Measured with immunoSEQ multiplex PCR; TCRdb has only the in-frame clones, and not every one. V and J calls plus clone size are reproduced from that table; the DNA served to infer D and trimming. Of about 80,000 clones in the sample, about 82% were seen once. Followed longitudinally, the Seattle patients had been enrolled during active infection. J gave up 4 bases and V 7 bases, and 13 bases lay outside the gene matches. CDR3 length: 16 residues. In germline, CDR1 is MDHEN, CDR2 SYDVKM.

The rearrangement links TRBV28 to TRBJ2-7; 10 nucleotides line up with TRBD2. The receptor comes from a man in his fifties or sixties with COVID-19, enrolled during active disease. The sequencing sample was made of peripheral blood. CDR3 amino acids: CASTRGGLAGVYEQYF. The CDR3, as DNA: TGTGCCAGCACCCGAGGGGGGCTAGCGGGAGTTTACGAGCAGTACTTC.